The present T cell receptor beta chain was sequenced within a study of blood T cell repertoires in COVID-19. Study-wide background: Both acute and convalescent COVID-19 samples were obtained from the United States, Italy and Spain. Sources were T cells, B-cell-depleted T cells, or PBMCs; the material itself was cDNA or gDNA.

Cohort 3 donors were reported recovered after two negative PCRs, clearance, or symptom resolution. As handled by the study authors: Amplifying reference gene primers gave estimates of nucleated cell counts. TCRdb keeps only in-frame clones here, not all; method: immunoSEQ multiplex PCR. That table gives V, J and clone size, and the DNA gave D and trimming. The sample records 500,000 or so clones, 87% being singletons. V lost 4 bases and J lost 0, with 9 bases in between. This CDR3 contains 14 residues. Germline CDR1 reads MDHEN; CDR2 reads SYDVKM. The sample comprised PBMCs or T cells enriched from blood (not recorded which). This sequence originates from a woman in her late teens or twenties who had recovered from COVID-19. The chain combines TRBV28 with TRBJ1-1; tentative D call: TRBD1 (6 bases). For the CDR3, the DNA is TGTGCCAGCAGTTCGACAGGAATGAACACTGAAGCTTTCTTT. It translates to CASSSTGMNTEAFF.